Following are 4 T cell receptor beta chains from one sample sequenced in a study of technical replicates of blood from a handful of donors. The data were produced by immunoSEQ multiplex PCR, yet TCRdb's version contains in-frame clones alone and is incomplete. This table has approximately 15,000 clones, around 86% appearing once. Specimen: PBMCs. Receptor source: a human donor in good health.

The V and J genes are TRBV7-6 and TRBJ2-7; 8 nucleotides match TRBD2. V shed 5 bases and J 5 bases; nucleotides not matched to a gene: 11. This CDR3 comprises 15 residues. Germline assignment: CDR1 SGHVS and CDR2 FNYEAQ. CDR3 loop: CASSPIAGSSNEQYF. The CDR3 coding sequence is TGTGCCAGCAGCCCAATAGCGGGATCTTCCAACGAGCAGTACTTC.

This CDR3 is CASTNPRGLNTGELFF. For the CDR3, the DNA is TGTGCCAGCACCAATCCCAGGGGGTTGAACACCGGGGAGCTGTTTTTT. The genes are TRBV2 and TRBJ2-2; 7 bases align to TRBD1. V shed 7 bases and J 1 base; nucleotides not matched to a gene: 9. This CDR3 contains 16 residues. Germline CDR1 reads SNHLY; CDR2 reads FYNNEI.

The V gene is TRBV27, the J gene TRBJ2-5; 7 bases map to TRBD2. V shed 2 bases, J shed 5 bases, and the junction held 11 bases outside the gene matches. The CDR3 extends over 16 amino acids. The germline gives CDR1 MNHEY, CDR2 SMNVEV (reference sequence). The CDR3 sequence: CASSLGWGRAGETQYF. The CDR3 DNA reads as TGTGCCAGCAGTTTAGGATGGGGGAGGGCCGGGGAGACCCAGTACTTC.

DNA for the CDR3: TGCGCCAGCAGCTCGGTCCCAGGGGGCATTGACTATGGCTACACCTTC. This encodes CASSSVPGGIDYGYTF. The J gene is TRBJ1-2, the V gene TRBV5-1; TRBD1 aligns across 8 bases. CDR1 is SGHRS, CDR2 YFSETQ, per germline. The CDR3 is made up of 16 amino acids. Trimming cost V 3 bases and J 3 bases; bases outside gene matches: 10.